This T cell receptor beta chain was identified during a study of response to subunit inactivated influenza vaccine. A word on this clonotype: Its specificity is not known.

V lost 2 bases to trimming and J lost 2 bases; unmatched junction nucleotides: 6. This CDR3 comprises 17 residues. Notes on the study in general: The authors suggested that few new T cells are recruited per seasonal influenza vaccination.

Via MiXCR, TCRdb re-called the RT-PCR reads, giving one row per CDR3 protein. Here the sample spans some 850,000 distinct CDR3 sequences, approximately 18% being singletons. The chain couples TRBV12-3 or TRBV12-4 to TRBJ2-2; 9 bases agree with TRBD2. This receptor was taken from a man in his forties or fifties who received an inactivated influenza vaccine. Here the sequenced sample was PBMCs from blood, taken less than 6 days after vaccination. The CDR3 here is CASSLSLLAGNTGELFF. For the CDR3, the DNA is TGTGCCAGCAGTTTAAGTCTTCTAGCGGGAAACACCGGGGAGCTGTTTTTT.